This T cell receptor (beta chain) derives from a study of beta chain features in type 1 diabetes. Study-level findings and limits: cDNA sequencing could over-represent cells with high TCR expression. The study found that naive, central memory and Treg TCRB repertoires appeared more similar in patients than in healthy donors. The study found moderately but significantly shorter TCRB CDR3s in all four CD4+ subsets of Type 1 diabetes patients. Patients with type 1 diabetes carried fewer insertions and had more deletions at their VDJ junctions.

cDNA synthesis used the whole RNA isolate, giving expressed TCRB sequences. Clones were read by immunoSEQ multiplex PCR, and TCRdb kept only the in-frame ones, dropping some. This table holds about 170,000 clones, about 7.9% found once. On this clone itself: The antigen is undetermined.

Germline CDR1 and CDR2: SGHRS and YFSETQ. This CDR3 contains 12 residues. V lost 4 bases and J 5 bases, leaving 8 bases between the germline ends. Cell sorting via CD45RO/CCR7/CD25/CD127/CD95/CD27 was performed to obtain CD4+ naive, central memory, regulatory and stem cell-like memory cells. The source material was central memory CD4+ T cells from blood. V usage is TRBV5-1 and J usage is TRBJ2-3, with no clear D. The TCR was taken from a man younger than 35 with type 1 diabetes. The CDR3 coding sequence is TGCGCCAGCAGCGTGGCCCGAGATACGCAGTATTTT. Amino acid sequence: CASSVARDTQYF.